The present T cell receptor (beta chain) was sequenced within a study of blood T cell repertoires in COVID-19. Overall study context: Acute and convalescent COVID-19 samples came from the United States, Italy and Spain. Sources were T cells, B-cell-depleted T cells, or PBMCs; the material itself was cDNA or gDNA.

This CDR3 is 16 amino acids long. Looked up from germline, CDR1 is MNHNS and CDR2 is SASEGT. Trimming removed 0 bases from V and 1 base from J, with 11 bases in between. In the authors' workflow: Estimates of nucleated cell counts were drawn from the amplification of reference gene primers. Only in-frame clones appear in the TCRdb table, and some are missing; sequencing was by immunoSEQ multiplex PCR. The V and J calls and clone size were taken over from that table, and D and trimming were inferred from the DNA. The profile shows about 45,000 clones, about 90% of them singletons. Sequencing input: peripheral blood. The receptor's source is a human donor in a cohort sampled during active COVID-19. This rearrangement joins TRBV6-1 to TRBJ2-3; no reliable D call. CDR3 bases: TGTGCCAGCAGTGAAGCGACCCCACGGGGCACAGATACGCAGTATTTT. As protein: CASSEATPRGTDTQYF.